The 25 T cell receptor beta chains in this list originate from one sample, sequenced in a study of CD8 T cells in Susac syndrome. An amount of RNA that ranged from roughly 0.45 to 1 ug was reverse transcribed with random hexamers. TCRdb reprocessed the immunoSEQ multiplex PCR reads with MiXCR, giving one entry per CDR3 protein. The sample holds 150,000 to 180,000 distinct CDR3 sequences, around 95% seen once. Specimen: CD8+ T cells from PBMCs. These receptor sequences come from a human donor with multiple sclerosis.

The chain employs TRBV6-6 and TRBJ2-7; D not certain. Germline CDR1 MNHNY, CDR2 SVGAGI (reference sequence). This CDR3 is built from 13 residues. The V end lost 2 bases, the J end lost 2 bases, and 7 bases lay between the germline ends. The DNA for the CDR3 is TGTGCCAGCAGTTACGGTCTCACCTACGAGCAGTACGTC. Its translation: CASSYGLTYEQYV.

The chain carries TRBV4-1 and TRBJ2-7; 8 nucleotides align to TRBD1. Germline V gene lookup returns CDR1 MGHRA and CDR2 YSYEKL. With V trimmed by 0 bases and J by 4 bases, 5 bases remained unmatched. The CDR3 has 15 residues. Written as DNA, the CDR3 is TGCGCCAGCAGCCAAGATCCGACAGGGGCGTACGAGCAGTACTTC. Translated, it gives CASSQDPTGAYEQYF.

In DNA, the CDR3 is TGTGCCAGCAGTTGCGATCCGGGACAGGGGAACCACGAGCAGTACTTC. Residues: CASSCDPGQGNHEQYF. The chain couples TRBV6-2 or TRBV6-3 to TRBJ2-7; TRBD1 matches 10 bases. There are 16 residues in the CDR3. V was pared by 4 bases and J by 5 bases, with 11 bases of the junction left unmatched. The V gene's germline CDR1 is MNHEY and CDR2 SVGEGT.

The CDR3 reads CSAGTEGASYNSPLHF. The CDR3 DNA follows: TGCAGTGCTGGTACGGAGGGGGCTTCCTATAATTCACCCCTCCACTTT. The chain links TRBV20-1 to TRBJ1-6; 7 nucleotides align to TRBD1. The CDR3 extends over 16 amino acids. Germline assignment: CDR1 DFQATT and CDR2 SNEGSKA (reference sequence). The J segment lost 1 base and the V segment lost 5 bases, leaving 8 bases of the junction unmatched.

The J gene is TRBJ2-1, the V gene TRBV30; TRBD2 might be the D (6 bases). The CDR3 totals 13 residues. Deletions cut 0 bases from V and 9 bases from J, with 12 bases between. The V gene's germline CDR1 is GTSNPN and CDR2 SVGIG (reference sequence). The CDR3, as DNA: TGTGCCTGGAGTGTCGTGGAGGGAACTGAGCAGTTCTTC. As protein: CAWSVVEGTEQFF. Full variable domain (rest looked up from reference TRBV30 and TRBJ2-1): SQTIHQWPATLVQPVGSPLSLECTVEGTSNPNLYWYRQAAGRGLQLLFYSVGIGQISSEVPQNLSASRPQDRQFILSSKKLLLSDSGFYLCAWSVVEGTEQFFGPGTRLTVL.

The chain uses TRBV6-2 or TRBV6-3 and TRBJ2-1, with D perhaps given as TRBD1 or TRBD2 (6 bases each). The CDR3 is 14 amino acids. Germline assignment: CDR1 MNHEY and CDR2 SVGEGT. The ends were cut back, 3 bases at V and 2 bases at J, with 8 bases in the middle. CDR3 nucleotides: TGTGCCAGCAGTTATAGGGGGGCCTACAATGAGCAGTTCTTC. It translates to CASSYRGAYNEQFF.

The sample holds one count of this clonotype. J is TRBJ2-3 and V is TRBV27, with D perhaps TRBD1 (7 bases). Germline V gene lookup returns CDR1 MNHEY and CDR2 SMNVEV (reference sequence). The CDR3 extends over 14 amino acids. V lost 5 bases, J lost 5 bases, and 14 bases lay in between. The CDR3 loop reads CASSLGTAGDTQYF. The CDR3 coding sequence is TGTGCCAGCAGTCTTGGGACAGCGGGAGATACGCAGTATTTT.

The chain has TRBV20-1 and TRBJ2-1, with no clear D. V dropped 2 bases and J dropped 2 bases, with 7 bases sitting between them. The CDR3 contains 13 residues. Germline CDR1 DFQATT, CDR2 SNEGSKA (reference sequence). The CDR3 sequence is CSARQITYNEQFF. The CDR3 DNA sequence: TGCAGTGCTAGACAGATTACCTACAATGAGCAGTTCTTC.

The J gene is TRBJ1-1, the V gene TRBV30; the D is unclear. The V gene lost 4 bases and the J gene lost 1 base, with 10 bases spanning the gap. Germline V lookup: CDR1 GTSNPN, CDR2 SVGIG (reference sequence). The CDR3 is 13 residues long. Here the CDR3 reads CAWNMDPNTEAFF. CDR3 in DNA: TGTGCCTGGAATATGGACCCGAACACTGAAGCTTTCTTT. The full variable domain, in which reference TRBV30 and TRBJ1-1 provide the parts outside the CDR3, is SQTIHQWPATLVQPVGSPLSLECTVEGTSNPNLYWYRQAAGRGLQLLFYSVGIGQISSEVPQNLSASRPQDRQFILSSKKLLLSDSGFYLCAWNMDPNTEAFFGQGTRLTVV.

The rearrangement joins TRBV20-1 to TRBJ1-1, with D hard to call. The CDR3 sequence is 16 residues long. Germline V lookup: CDR1 DFQATT, CDR2 SNEGSKA (reference sequence). The ends were cut back, 0 bases at V and 1 base at J, with 15 bases in the middle. CDR3 loop: CSARDRNFWGNTEAFF. As DNA, the CDR3 is TGCAGTGCTAGAGATAGGAATTTTTGGGGGAACACTGAAGCTTTCTTT.

The rearrangement joins TRBV12-3 or TRBV12-4 to TRBJ2-1, with D possibly being TRBD1 or TRBD2 (5 bases each). V lost 5 bases and J lost 6, with 11 bases in between. CDR3 length: 13 amino acids. CDR3 region: CASSQGTANEQFF. CDR3 DNA sequence: TGTGCCAGCAGTCAAGGGACCGCCAATGAGCAGTTCTTC.

V and J are TRBV30 and TRBJ2-1, with unresolved D. Trimming cost V 0 bases and J 2 bases, with 8 bases left between them. CDR3 size: 14 residues. The germline CDR1 and CDR2 sequences are GTSNPN and SVGIG (reference sequence). The DNA of the CDR3 is TGTGCCTGGAGTGTAATGTACCCCTACAATGAGCAGTTCTTC. This gives the protein CAWSVMYPYNEQFF.

The genes are TRBV3-1 and TRBJ1-2, with 9 bases that match TRBD1. CDR1 LGHDT and CDR2 YNNKEL come from the germline V gene (reference sequence). V shed 4 bases and J 8 bases; nucleotides not matched to a gene: 11. The CDR3 has 15 amino acids. The CDR3 reads CASSPEHRGPEGYTF. DNA of the CDR3: TGTGCCAGCAGCCCTGAACACAGGGGGCCGGAGGGCTACACCTTC. The complete variable domain, with remaining parts taken from reference TRBV3-1 and TRBJ1-2, reads DTAVSQTPKYLVTQMGNDKSIKCEQNLGHDTMYWYKQDSKKFLKIMFSYNNKELIINETVPNRFSPKSPDKAHLNLHINSLELGDSAVYFCASSPEHRGPEGYTFGSGTRLTVV.

J is TRBJ1-1 and V is TRBV7-2; D possibly corresponds to TRBD1 (6 bases). V dropped 0 bases and J dropped 0 bases, with 8 bases sitting between them. CDR3 size: 15 residues. The germline CDR1 and CDR2 sequences are SGHTA and FQGNSA. The CDR3 nucleotides read TGTGCCAGCAGCTTAGCAACAGGGATGAACACTGAAGCTTTCTTT. This encodes CASSLATGMNTEAFF.

This clonotype showed up just once. J is TRBJ1-6 and V is TRBV2; unclear D gene. The CDR3 has 11 amino acids. Per germline, CDR1 SNHLY and CDR2 FYNNEI. Trimming removed 7 bases at V and 9 bases at J, with 7 bases between. CDR3 residues: CASTQASPLHF. The CDR3 region has the DNA TGTGCCAGCACCCAGGCTTCACCCCTCCACTTT.

CDR3 nucleotide sequence: TGCAGCGTCCCGACAGGGCGAGGCACCGGGGAGCTGTTTTTT. It yields the protein CSVPTGRGTGELFF. The chain links TRBV29-1 to TRBJ2-2, with 7 bases matching TRBD1. Germline V gene lookup returns CDR1 SQVTM and CDR2 ANQGSEA. The V and J ends lost 6 bases and 4 bases, in that order; junction bases with no gene match: 8. The CDR3 has 14 residues.

The chain joins TRBV10-2 to TRBJ2-7; TRBD2 might be the D (5 bases). Germline V gene lookup returns CDR1 WSHSY and CDR2 SAAADI. V lost 2 bases and J 1 base, leaving 6 bases between the germline ends. The length of the CDR3 is 13 residues. The CDR3 loop reads CASSEEGSYEQYF. Here the CDR3 DNA reads TGCGCCAGCAGTGAGGAGGGATCCTACGAGCAGTACTTC.

V usage is TRBV13 and J usage is TRBJ2-5, with 12 bases that match TRBD2. The CDR3 has 16 residues. In germline, CDR1 is PRHDT, CDR2 FYEKMQ (reference sequence). The junction had 11 bases not matched to a gene; V was cut back by 5 bases and J by 7 bases. The CDR3 loop reads CASSTTSGGPKPTQYF. In DNA form, the CDR3 reads TGTGCCAGCAGCACGACTAGCGGGGGCCCCAAACCGACCCAGTACTTC.

The chain links TRBV9 to TRBJ2-7; the D gene is possibly TRBD1 (5 bases). CDR3 length: 15 residues. V was shortened by 0 bases and J by 2 bases, with 12 bases between the two germline ends. Per the germline V gene, CDR1 is SGDLS and CDR2 is YYNGEE. CDR3 nucleotide sequence: TGTGCCAGCAGCGTAGGCCAGGGTCAAACCTACGAGCAGTACTTC. It yields the protein CASSVGQGQTYEQYF.

The genes are TRBV3-1 and TRBJ1-2; no clear D gene. The CDR3 totals 15 residues. Germline CDR1 reads LGHDT; CDR2 reads YNNKEL (reference sequence). V lost 2 bases, J lost 1 base, and 11 bases lay in between. Here the CDR3 DNA reads TGTGCCAGCAGCCAACCCCGGGCCCTTAACTATGGCTACACCTTC. This codes for CASSQPRALNYGYTF.

This chain links TRBV5-1 with TRBJ2-5; TRBD1 agrees at 9 bases. Germline V gene data show CDR1 as SGHRS and CDR2 as YFSETQ. The CDR3 loop spans 14 amino acids. Trimming took 2 bases from V and 2 from J; bases not matched to a gene: 1. CDR3 DNA: TGCGCCAGCAGCTTACAGGGGGCTCAAGAGACCCAGTACTTC. Residues: CASSLQGAQETQYF. Looking up the rest from reference TRBV5-1 and TRBJ2-5 gives the full variable domain: KAGVTQTPRYLIKTRGQQVTLSCSPISGHRSVSWYQQTPGQGLQFLFEYFSETQRNKGNFPGRFSGRQFSNSRSEMNVSTLELGDSALYLCASSLQGAQETQYFGPGTRLLVL.

This clonotype came up a few times. The rearrangement uses TRBV30 and TRBJ1-2; D gene uncertain. Per the germline V gene, CDR1 is GTSNPN and CDR2 is SVGIG (reference sequence). The V gene lost 5 bases and the J gene lost 2 bases, with 9 bases spanning the gap. This CDR3 has 12 amino acids. The CDR3, as DNA: TGTGCCTGGGCTGGACCAAACTATGGCTACACCTTC. Translation gives CAWAGPNYGYTF.

The chain carries TRBV18 and TRBJ2-5; D not certain. The length of the CDR3 is 13 residues. The germline V gene encodes CDR1 KGHSH and CDR2 LQKENI. Deletions cut 3 bases from V and 5 bases from J, with 10 bases between. CDR3 residues: CASSPWSGETQYF. The CDR3 bases are TGTGCCAGCTCACCGTGGTCCGGGGAGACCCAGTACTTC. Combining the CDR3 with reference TRBV18 and TRBJ2-5 gives the whole variable domain NAGVMQNPRHLVRRRGQEARLRCSPMKGHSHVYWYRQLPEEGLKFMVYLQKENIIDESGMPKERFSAEFPKEGPSILRIQQVVRGDSAAYFCASSPWSGETQYFGPGTRLLVL.

The V call is TRBV30, the J call TRBJ2-3; 9 positions match TRBD2. The V gene end was trimmed by 2 bases and the J gene end by 6 bases; junction bases not matched to a gene: 6. This CDR3 comprises 14 residues. Per the germline V gene, CDR1 is GTSNPN and CDR2 is SVGIG (reference sequence). CDR3: CAWSPPAGGDTQYF. As DNA, the CDR3 is TGTGCCTGGAGTCCGCCGGCGGGGGGGGATACGCAGTATTTT.

The count of this clonotype is one. The J gene is TRBJ2-1, the V gene TRBV11-2; tentative D call: TRBD1 (5 bases). This CDR3 is built from 14 residues. V lost 6 bases, J lost 0 bases, and 9 bases lay in between. Looked up from germline, CDR1 is SGHAT and CDR2 is FQNNGV. The CDR3 reads CASSRQRSYNEQFF. DNA of the CDR3: TGTGCCAGCAGTCGACAGCGCTCCTACAATGAGCAGTTCTTC. The variable domain in full, with the rest retrieved from reference TRBV11-2 and TRBJ2-1, is EAGVAQSPRYKIIEKRQSVAFWCNPISGHATLYWYQQILGQGPKLLIQFQNNGVVDDSQLPKDRFSAERLKGVDSTLKIQPAKLEDSAVYLCASSRQRSYNEQFFGPGTRLTVL.